This record looks at one TCR beta chain sequence and its context. This sample was included in a study of blood T cell repertoires in COVID-19. Study in general: Researchers got acute and convalescent COVID-19 samples from the United States, Italy and Spain. T cells, B-cell-depleted T cells, or PBMCs provided the cDNA or gDNA that served as material.

The CDR3 loop spans 15 amino acids. Germline V gene lookup returns CDR1 SGHVS and CDR2 FQNEAQ. The germline V and J ends were trimmed by 1 base and 2 bases, with 11 bases remaining between them. Authors' analysis steps: Amplification with reference gene primers provided the estimates of nucleated cell counts. TCRdb's table, derived via immunoSEQ multiplex PCR, lists solely in-frame clones and lacks some. That table gives V, J and clone size, and the DNA gave D and trimming. Here the sample spans about 43,000 clones, roughly 87% being singletons. V gene TRBV7-8 combines with J gene TRBJ1-1; D unresolved. The sequencing input was peripheral blood. This receptor was obtained from a woman older than 75 with active COVID-19. The DNA for the CDR3 is TGTGCCAGCAGCTTAGTAGAGGGTTATAACACTGAAGCTTTCTTT. The encoded protein is CASSLVEGYNTEAFF. Full variable domain (remainder filled in from reference TRBV7-8 and TRBJ1-1): GAGVSQSPRYKVAKRGQDVALRCDPISGHVSLFWYQQALGQGPEFLTYFQNEAQLDKSGLPSDRFFAERPEGSVSTLKIQRTQQEDSAVYLCASSLVEGYNTEAFFGQGTRLTVV.